This TCR beta chain was captured in a study of blood T cell repertoires in COVID-19. Source study methods: Estimates of nucleated cell counts were drawn from the amplification of reference gene primers. The protocol was immunoSEQ multiplex PCR, while the TCRdb copy is restricted to in-frame clones and leaves out a portion. V, J and clone size derive from that table, while D and trimming were established from the DNA sequence. The sample yields approximately 230,000 clones, 86% seen once. This CDR3 has 14 amino acids. The V segment lost 3 bases and the J segment 3 bases; nucleotides outside the gene matches: 4. Germline V gene lookup returns CDR1 SQVTM and CDR2 ANQGSEA.

The TCR comes from a young man who had recovered from COVID-19. The sequenced sample was peripheral blood. The J gene is TRBJ2-3, the V gene TRBV29-1; 9 bases align to TRBD2. CDR3 protein: CSVESGGRTDTQYF. CDR3 DNA: TGCAGCGTTGAGAGCGGGGGGAGGACAGATACGCAGTATTTT.